This passage covers 23 T cell receptor beta chains from one sample sequenced in a study of cytomegalovirus exposure and HLA in healthy donors. The PCR ran on 60 Vbeta and 13 Jbeta primers. Method: immunoSEQ multiplex PCR; TCRdb's copy keeps in-frame clones and lacks some. The sample includes about 82,000 clones, around 9.1% of them seen just once. Sequenced: PBMCs. Source of these receptors: a man between 60 and 75 years old in good health and CMV-seropositive.

The gene calls are TRBV30 and TRBJ2-7, with 8 nucleotides matching TRBD2. CDR1 and CDR2 from the germline V gene are GTSNPN and SVGIG (reference sequence). V lost 4 bases, J lost 7 bases, and 9 bases stayed unmatched. This CDR3 is 13 amino acids long. The CDR3 DNA reads as TGTGCCTGGAAAATTAGCGGGGCGGGTGAGCAGTACTTC. The encoded protein is CAWKISGAGEQYF.

The V and J genes are TRBV9 and TRBJ2-7; D gene unclear. V was pared by 0 bases and J by 1 base, with 8 bases between. Germline V gene lookup returns CDR1 SGDLS and CDR2 YYNGEE. CDR3 length: 14 residues. CDR3 sequence (DNA): TGTGCCAGCAGCGTAGACCCTCAGTCCTACGAGCAGTACTTC. Translation: CASSVDPQSYEQYF. Full variable domain (rest looked up from reference TRBV9 and TRBJ2-7): DSGVTQTPKHLITATGQRVTLRCSPRSGDLSVYWYQQSLDQGLQFLIQYYNGEERAKGNILERFSAQQFPDLHSELNLSSLELGDSALYFCASSVDPQSYEQYFGPGTRLTVT.

The table lists this clone with a few counts. J is TRBJ1-1 and V is TRBV18, with D uncertain. With 3 bases removed from V and 1 base from J, the gap between germline ends came to 6 bases. The CDR3 length is 13 residues. Germline values: CDR1 KGHSH, CDR2 LQKENI. CDR3 residues: CASSPRENTEAFF. The CDR3 DNA is TGTGCCAGCTCACCGAGGGAGAACACTGAAGCTTTCTTT.

The chain couples TRBV11-2 to TRBJ2-1, with D possibly TRBD1 on 5 matching bases. Trimming took off 5 bases at V and 0 bases at J, with 8 bases between the two ends. This CDR3 is 14 amino acids long. The germline gives CDR1 SGHAT, CDR2 FQNNGV. The CDR3 region is CASSPQGSYNEQFF. Written as DNA, the CDR3 is TGTGCCAGCAGCCCCCAGGGCTCCTACAATGAGCAGTTCTTC.

This clone turned up a few times. The chain uses TRBV30 and TRBJ1-2; D gene uncertain. Germline CDR1 is GTSNPN and CDR2 is SVGIG (reference sequence). V dropped 2 bases and J dropped 3 bases, with 10 bases sitting between them. The CDR3 is 13 amino acids. CDR3: CAWSTRLDYGYTF. CDR3 coding DNA: TGTGCCTGGAGTACTAGGTTGGACTATGGCTACACCTTC.

The V gene is TRBV12-2, the J gene TRBJ2-7; TRBD2 is taken as the D call from the table, unchecked against the DNA. TRBV12-2 represents a pseudogene. The CDR3 is 13 amino acids. The CDR3 coding sequence is TGTGCAAGTCCCCTTGCGGTAGATCTGGAGCAGTACTTC. Its protein product is CASPLAVDLEQYF.

The CDR3 loop reads CASRQPGLEAEKLFF. The CDR3 coding sequence is TGTGCCAGCAGACAACCGGGACTCGAGGCGGAAAAACTGTTTTTT. This sequence joins TRBV6-5 and TRBJ1-4, with D maybe TRBD1 (5 bases). The germline CDR1 and CDR2 sequences are MNHEY and SVGAGI. CDR3 length equals 15 residues. V was clipped by 6 bases and J by 8 bases, with 19 bases between them.

V usage is TRBV23-1 and J usage is TRBJ2-7; D is perhaps TRBD2 (5 bases). TRBV23-1 is assigned to the ORF class and has an uncertain function. This CDR3 region has 16 residues. V lost 3 bases and J 3 bases, leaving 18 bases between the germline ends. CDR3 nucleotide sequence: TGCGCCAGCAGTCACCCAAGAGCCCAAGAGGGCTACGAGCAGTACTTC. Its translation is CASSHPRAQEGYEQYF.

This clone came up a few times. The chain has TRBV19 and TRBJ2-5; D gene ambiguous. CDR3 size: 12 residues. The V and J ends lost 1 base and 5 bases respectively, with 5 bases between them. Per germline, CDR1 LNHDA and CDR2 SQIVND (reference sequence). The DNA of the CDR3 is TGTGCCAGTAGTATAGGAGTGGAGACCCAGTACTTC. Protein sequence: CASSIGVETQYF. The whole variable domain, filled in from reference TRBV19 and TRBJ2-5, reads DGGITQSPKYLFRKEGQNVTLSCEQNLNHDAMYWYRQDPGQGLRLIYYSQIVNDFQKGDIAEGYSVSREKKESFPLTVTSAQKNPTAFYLCASSIGVETQYFGPGTRLLVL.

J is TRBJ2-1 and V is TRBV19, with 7 positions matching TRBD2. The CDR3 is 16 residues long. The germline CDR1 and CDR2 sequences are LNHDA and SQIVND (reference sequence). V dropped 4 bases and J dropped 3; count of bases not matched to a gene: 9. The CDR3 DNA reads as TGTGCCAGTAGTACTCCCCGGTTAGCGGGCTACAATGAGCAGTTCTTC. Its protein product is CASSTPRLAGYNEQFF.

This clone has more than one count but fewer than ten. The gene calls are TRBV29-1 and TRBJ2-7, with TRBD1 as a possible D gene (6 bases). The V and J ends lost 3 bases and 3 bases respectively, with 12 bases between them. Germline values: CDR1 SQVTM, CDR2 ANQGSEA. The CDR3 spans 13 residues. The CDR3 bases are TGCAGCGTTGACGGGCCCAGGGGCTACGAGCAGTACTTC. Translated: CSVDGPRGYEQYF.

The chain recombines TRBV9 with TRBJ2-2; the match to TRBD2 covers 8 bases. The CDR3 is made up of 15 amino acids. The junction had 2 bases not matched to a gene; V was cut back by 0 bases and J by 4 bases. From germline, CDR1 is SGDLS and CDR2 YYNGEE. CDR3 DNA sequence: TGTGCCAGCAGCGTAGGGGCGGGAGGCACCGGGGAGCTGTTTTTT. Its translation is CASSVGAGGTGELFF.

Within the sample, this clone is medium-sized. The genes are TRBV7-9 and TRBJ2-2, with D possibly TRBD2 on 6 matching bases. CDR3 length: 15 residues. Germline lookup yields CDR1 SEHNR and CDR2 FQNEAQ (reference sequence). V was cut by 5 bases and J by 1 base, with 11 bases left in between. The CDR3 here is CASSPRRENTGELFF. The CDR3 DNA sequence: TGTGCCAGCAGCCCTCGGAGGGAGAACACCGGGGAGCTGTTTTTT.

In its sample, this clone was seen a few times. The V and J genes are TRBV14 and TRBJ2-3; tentatively, D is TRBD2 (6 bases). The V end lost 4 bases, the J end lost 5 bases, and 28 bases lay between the germline ends. The CDR3 is 19 amino acids. CDR1 and CDR2 (germline): SGHDN, FVKESK. Here the CDR3 DNA reads TGTGCCAGCAGCCCGGCGGCTAATTTGTTCGCGGGATCACGAGATACGCAGTATTTT. It translates to CASSPAANLFAGSRDTQYF.

A few counts support this clone. J is TRBJ2-3 and V is TRBV4-2; possible D gene TRBD1, 5 bases. The V end lost 0 bases, the J end lost 0 bases, and 16 bases lay between the germline ends. This CDR3 is built from 18 residues. The germline gives CDR1 LGHNA, CDR2 YNFKEQ. CDR3 nucleotide sequence: TGTGCCAGCAGCCAAGAGATGACAGCCTATCCTAGCACAGATACGCAGTATTTT. It specifies CASSQEMTAYPSTDTQYF.

This chain connects TRBV10-3 to TRBJ2-5, with a tentative D call TRBD1 (6 bases). The germline V gene encodes CDR1 ENHRY and CDR2 SYGVKD. The CDR3 spans 13 residues. Trimming stripped 1 base from V and 5 bases from J, with 8 bases between. For the CDR3, the DNA is TGTGCCATCAGTGAGTACAGGGCGGAGACCCAGTACTTC. Protein: CAISEYRAETQYF.

This clone has more than one count but fewer than ten. The chain is built from TRBV29-1 and TRBJ1-4, with a tentative D call TRBD1 (5 bases). V was pared by 6 bases and J by 4 bases, with 15 bases between. Germline CDR1 reads SQVTM; CDR2 reads ANQGSEA. This CDR3 is built from 14 residues. CDR3 DNA: TGCAGCGTCTATGGGCCCGGGGGTAATGAAAAACTGTTTTTT. The encoded protein is CSVYGPGGNEKLFF.

The chain couples TRBV19 to TRBJ2-3; 9 bases align to TRBD1. Germline V lookup: CDR1 LNHDA, CDR2 SQIVND (reference sequence). This CDR3 is 13 amino acids long. With 11 bases clipped from V and 1 base from J, the junction kept 4 bases outside the gene matches. The CDR3 DNA sequence: TGTGCCTGCCGGGACAGGGGCACAGATACGCAGTATTTT. Its protein product is CACRDRGTDTQYF.

This chain uses TRBV19 with TRBJ2-1; 16 bases agree with TRBD2. With V trimmed by 7 bases and J by 6 bases, 9 bases remained unmatched. CDR1 and CDR2 (germline): LNHDA, SQIVND (reference sequence). The CDR3 is 17 residues long. The CDR3 DNA reads as TGTGCCAGTACCATCCCCGGGACTAGCGGGGGGGCCAATGAGCAGTTCTTC. The encoded protein is CASTIPGTSGGANEQFF.

This clone showed up just a few times. A far larger clone differs by one base, so this is likely a read error. The chain joins TRBV19 to TRBJ2-7, with 10 bases that match TRBD2. The V gene's germline CDR1 is LNHDA and CDR2 SQIVND (reference sequence). The CDR3 covers 14 residues. The CDR3 bases are TGTGCCAGGAGTACGCTAGCGGGAGCTTACGAGCAGTACTTC. Translation: CARSTLAGAYEQYF.

This clone has only a few counts. The chain has TRBV28 and TRBJ2-7; the match to TRBD2 covers 7 bases. The CDR3 totals 13 residues. The ends lost 5 bases at V and 4 bases at J; junction bases unmatched: 5. Germline assignment: CDR1 MDHEN and CDR2 SYDVKM. The chain's CDR3 is CASSPGGLYEQYV. As DNA, the CDR3 is TGTGCCAGCAGTCCGGGGGGACTTTACGAGCAGTACGTC.

This clone appeared a few times. This chain links TRBV15 with TRBJ1-5, with TRBD1 as a possible D gene (5 bases). V was clipped by 1 base and J by 0 bases, with 16 bases between them. The germline CDR1 and CDR2 sequences are LNHNV and YYDKDF (reference sequence). This CDR3 region has 18 residues. The DNA of the CDR3 is TGTGCCACCAGCAGAGTGGGGATTGGGGCTTATAGCAATCAGCCCCAGCATTTT. This sequence encodes CATSRVGIGAYSNQPQHF.

The sample holds a few counts of this clone. The chain uses TRBV28 and TRBJ2-2; D remains ambiguous. This CDR3 comprises 13 residues. The germline V and J ends were trimmed by 3 bases and 1 base, with 3 bases remaining between them. In germline, CDR1 is MDHEN, CDR2 SYDVKM. The CDR3 region has the DNA TGTGCCAGCAGTTTGCGGAACACCGGGGAGCTGTTTTTT. Translating gives CASSLRNTGELFF.